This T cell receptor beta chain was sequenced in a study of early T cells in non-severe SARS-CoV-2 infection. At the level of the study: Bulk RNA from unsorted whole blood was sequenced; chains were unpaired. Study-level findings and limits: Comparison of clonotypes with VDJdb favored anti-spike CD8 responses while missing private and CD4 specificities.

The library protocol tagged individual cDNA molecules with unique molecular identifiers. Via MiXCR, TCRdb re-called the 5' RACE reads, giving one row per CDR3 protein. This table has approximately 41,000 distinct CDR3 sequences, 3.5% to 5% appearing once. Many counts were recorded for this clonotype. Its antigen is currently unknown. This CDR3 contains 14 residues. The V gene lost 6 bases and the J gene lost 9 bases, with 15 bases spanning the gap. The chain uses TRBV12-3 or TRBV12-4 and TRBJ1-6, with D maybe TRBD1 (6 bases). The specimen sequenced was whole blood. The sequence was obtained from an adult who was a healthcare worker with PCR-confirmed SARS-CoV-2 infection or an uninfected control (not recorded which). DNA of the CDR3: TGTGCCAGCAGCCCACAGGGCTCCGGTTCACCCCTCCACTTT. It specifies CASSPQGSGSPLHF.